This TCR beta chain was captured by sequencing in a study of blood T cell repertoires in COVID-19. About the research overall: The United States, Italy and Spain provided the acute and convalescent COVID-19 samples. Nucleic acid was either cDNA or gDNA, and it came from T cells, B-cell-depleted T cells, or PBMCs.

Under the authors' procedure: Nucleated cell number was recorded as an estimate derived from reference gene primer amplification. Measured with immunoSEQ multiplex PCR; TCRdb has only the in-frame clones, and not every one. Clone size and V and J calls were adopted from that table, with D and trimming inferred from the DNA. The sample lists approximately 150,000 clones, about 89% seen once, with 18% in the top ten. This CDR3 spans 14 amino acids. V lost 3 bases and J lost 5, with 10 bases in between. The V gene's germline CDR1 is MNHNS and CDR2 SASEGT. The sample was peripheral blood. The V and J genes are TRBV6-1 and TRBJ2-2; D may be TRBD2 (6 bases). The origin of this receptor is a man in his fifties or sixties with active or convalescent COVID-19. The CDR3 sequence is CASSDKGRTGELFF. The CDR3 nucleotides are TGTGCCAGCAGTGACAAAGGGAGGACCGGGGAGCTGTTTTTT.